The T cell receptor (beta chain) described here comes from a study of CD8 T cells in ankylosing spondylitis (dated by TCRdb to about 2017). Some background on the complete study: The study profiled T cell receptor beta repertoires in healthy donors and ankylosing spondylitis patients to find disease-linked TCR variants. In total, the full study cohort was made up of 95 to 110 healthy donors and approximately 27 ankylosing spondylitis patients. Peripheral blood was sampled, and synovial fluid was additionally collected from ankylosing spondylitis patients.

This clonotype was seen ten or more times. Its antigen target is currently unknown. No base qualities exist here, and no much larger clone lies one base off it. Data came from an Illumina HiSeq 2500. Quantitative 5'-RACE with molecular barcodes was used to prepare TCR beta libraries. The original methods were these. To identify disease-linked TCR variants, a new computational method was used, one built on a probabilistic model of VDJ rearrangement. The raw public reads went through TCRdb reprocessing: fastp at Q25, MiXCR clone calling, in-frame beta chains kept. When rows share a CDR3 protein, they turn into one entry using the most common DNA and genes. TCRdb assigned the V and J calls; the authors' analysis was not used. This sample lists 310,000 or so distinct CDR3 sequences; about 19% were detected once. Less than 9% of the sample belongs to the ten largest clones. Overall results and qualifications from the work: The disease-linked clones were reported as significantly enriched in matched synovial fluid samples from ankylosing spondylitis patients. Some motif variants were previously reported in synovial fluid and blood of reactive arthritis patients, suggesting common disease-initiation mechanisms. The disease-linked clones had a CD8+ phenotype and were found at relatively low frequencies in peripheral blood. Blood from ankylosing spondylitis patients appeared to be characterized by a TCR beta motif made up of under ten highly homologous amino acid variants.

The CDR3 covers 12 residues, taking in both the cysteine and the phenylalanine. The DNA shown is the 36-base CDR3, in frame from base 1. The trim is 4 bases for V and 5 bases for J, with a gap of 9 bases between the germline ends. Taken from the germline V gene, the CDR1 and CDR2 loops are SGDLS and YYNGEE. This clonotype was obtained from a male donor with ankylosing spondylitis or in good health (not recorded which). Input material: blood, either unsorted or a sorted T cell fraction (not recorded which). The chain is assembled from TRBV9 and TRBJ1-2; perhaps TRBD1 is the D gene, with 5 bases matching. The sequence in DNA is TGTGCCAGCAGCCCGGACACTTATGGCTACACCTTC. This yields the protein CASSPDTYGYTF.